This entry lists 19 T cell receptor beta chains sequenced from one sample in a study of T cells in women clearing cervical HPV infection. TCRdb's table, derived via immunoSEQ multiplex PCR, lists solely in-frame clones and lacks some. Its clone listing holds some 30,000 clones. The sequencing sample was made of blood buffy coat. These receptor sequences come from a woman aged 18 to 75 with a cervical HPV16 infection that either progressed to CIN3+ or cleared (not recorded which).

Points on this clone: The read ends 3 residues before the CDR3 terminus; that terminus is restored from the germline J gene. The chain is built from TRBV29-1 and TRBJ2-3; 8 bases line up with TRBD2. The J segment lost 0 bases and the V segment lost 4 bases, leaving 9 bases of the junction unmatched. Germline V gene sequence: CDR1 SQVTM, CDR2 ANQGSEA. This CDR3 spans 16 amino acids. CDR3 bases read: TGCAGCGTTGGAGCGGGGGCCTCCGTTAGCACAGATACG. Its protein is CSVGAGASVSTDT. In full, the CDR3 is CSVGAGASVSTDTQYF.

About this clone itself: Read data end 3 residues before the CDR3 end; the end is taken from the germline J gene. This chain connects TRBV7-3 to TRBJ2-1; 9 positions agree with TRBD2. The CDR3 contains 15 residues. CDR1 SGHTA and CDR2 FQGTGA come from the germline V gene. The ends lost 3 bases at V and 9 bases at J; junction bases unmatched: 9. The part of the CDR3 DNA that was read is TGTGCCAGCAGCTTTCAGTCTAGCGGGAAGGGTGAG. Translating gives CASSFQSSGKGE. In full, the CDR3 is CASSFQSSGKGEQFF.

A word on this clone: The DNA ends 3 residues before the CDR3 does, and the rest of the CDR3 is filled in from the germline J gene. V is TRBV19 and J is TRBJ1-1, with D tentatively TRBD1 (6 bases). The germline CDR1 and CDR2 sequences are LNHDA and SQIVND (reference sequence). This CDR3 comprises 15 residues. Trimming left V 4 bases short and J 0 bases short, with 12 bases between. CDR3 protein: CASSKVDRLNTEAFF. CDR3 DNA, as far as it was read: TGTGCCAGTAGTAAAGTGGACAGATTGAACACTGAA.

CDR3 protein: CASGTVTGGNEQFF. Incomplete CDR3 DNA: TGCGCCAGCGGGACGGTGACAGGGGGCAATGAG. This chain links TRBV5-1 with TRBJ2-1, with TRBD1 matching 9 bases. The read terminates 3 residues before the CDR3 end, so the remaining end is supplied by the germline J gene. Germline V gene data show CDR1 as SGHRS and CDR2 as YFSETQ. The CDR3 runs to 14 residues. The junction had 8 bases not matched to a gene; V was cut back by 7 bases and J by 6 bases.

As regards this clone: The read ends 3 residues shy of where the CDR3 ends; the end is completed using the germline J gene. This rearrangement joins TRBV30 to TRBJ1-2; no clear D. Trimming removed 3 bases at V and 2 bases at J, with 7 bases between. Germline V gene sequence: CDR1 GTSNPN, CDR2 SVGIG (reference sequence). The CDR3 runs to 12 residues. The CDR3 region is CAWRQTNYGYTF. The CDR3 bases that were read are TGTGCCTGGAGACAGACAAACTATGGC. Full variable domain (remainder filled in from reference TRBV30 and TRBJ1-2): SQTIHQWPATLVQPVGSPLSLECTVEGTSNPNLYWYRQAAGRGLQLLFYSVGIGQISSEVPQNLSASRPQDRQFILSSKKLLLSDSGFYLCAWRQTNYGYTFGSGTRLTVV.

The DNA read from the CDR3 is TGCAGTGCTAGAGCACGGTTACACGAG. This translates into CSARARLHE. The complete CDR3 protein is CSARARLHEQYF. The chain has TRBV20-1 and TRBJ2-7; D call uncertain. The read halts 3 residues ahead of the CDR3 end, with the missing end drawn from the germline J gene. CDR3 length: 12 residues. Germline V CDR1 and CDR2: DFQATT, SNEGSKA (reference sequence). Trimming removed 1 base at V and 5 bases at J, with 9 bases between.

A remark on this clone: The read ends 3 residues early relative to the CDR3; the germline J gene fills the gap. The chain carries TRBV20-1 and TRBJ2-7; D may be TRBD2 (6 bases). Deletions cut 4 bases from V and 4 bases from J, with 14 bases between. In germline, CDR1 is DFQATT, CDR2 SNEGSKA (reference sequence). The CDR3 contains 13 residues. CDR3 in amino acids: CSATPAGRYEQYF. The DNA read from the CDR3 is TGCAGTGCTACCCCCGCGGGGAGGTACGAG.

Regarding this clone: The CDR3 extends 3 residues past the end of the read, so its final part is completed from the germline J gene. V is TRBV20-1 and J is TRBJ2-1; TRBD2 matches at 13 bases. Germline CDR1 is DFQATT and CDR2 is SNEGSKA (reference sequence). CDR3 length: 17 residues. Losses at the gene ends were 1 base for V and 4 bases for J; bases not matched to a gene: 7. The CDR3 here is CSARGTSGGAGYNEQFF. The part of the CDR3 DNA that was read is TGCAGTGCTAGAGGGACTAGCGGGGGAGCCGGATACAATGAG.

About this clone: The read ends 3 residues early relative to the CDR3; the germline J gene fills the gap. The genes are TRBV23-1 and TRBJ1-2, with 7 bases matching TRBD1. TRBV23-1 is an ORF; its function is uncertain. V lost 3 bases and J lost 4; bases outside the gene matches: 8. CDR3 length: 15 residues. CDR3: CASSHNTGTAYGYTF. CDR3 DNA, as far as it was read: TGCGCCAGCAGTCACAACACCGGGACAGCCTATGGC.

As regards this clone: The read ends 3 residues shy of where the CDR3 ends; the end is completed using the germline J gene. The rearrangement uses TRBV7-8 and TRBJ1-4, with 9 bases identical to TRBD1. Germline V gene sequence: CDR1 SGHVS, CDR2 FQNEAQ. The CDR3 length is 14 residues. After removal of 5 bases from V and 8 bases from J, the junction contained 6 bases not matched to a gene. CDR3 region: CASSRGTGWEKLFF. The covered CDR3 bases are TGTGCCAGCAGCCGTGGGACAGGGTGGGAAAAA.

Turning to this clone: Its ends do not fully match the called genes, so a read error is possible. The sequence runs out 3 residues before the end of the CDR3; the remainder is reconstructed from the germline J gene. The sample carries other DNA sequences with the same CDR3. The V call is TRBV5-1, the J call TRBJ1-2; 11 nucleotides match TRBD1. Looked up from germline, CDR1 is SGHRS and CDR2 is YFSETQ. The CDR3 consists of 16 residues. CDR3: CASSLRTGGAAYGYTF. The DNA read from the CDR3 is TGCGCCAGCAGCTTGCGGACAGGGGGCGCGGCCTATGGT. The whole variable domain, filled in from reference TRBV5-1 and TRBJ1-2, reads KAGVTQTPRYLIKTRGQQVTLSCSPISGHRSVSWYQQTPGQGLQFLFEYFSETQRNKGNFPGRFSGRQFSNSRSEMNVSTLELGDSALYLCASSLRTGGAAYGYTFGSGTRLTVV.

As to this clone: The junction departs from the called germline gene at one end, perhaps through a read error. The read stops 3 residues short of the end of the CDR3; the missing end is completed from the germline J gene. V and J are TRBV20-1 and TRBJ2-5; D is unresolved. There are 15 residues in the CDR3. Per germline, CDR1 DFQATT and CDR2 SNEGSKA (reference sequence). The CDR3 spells CSARDHSVYQETQYF. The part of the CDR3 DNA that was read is TGCAGTGCCAGAGATCACTCGGTGTACCAAGAGACC.

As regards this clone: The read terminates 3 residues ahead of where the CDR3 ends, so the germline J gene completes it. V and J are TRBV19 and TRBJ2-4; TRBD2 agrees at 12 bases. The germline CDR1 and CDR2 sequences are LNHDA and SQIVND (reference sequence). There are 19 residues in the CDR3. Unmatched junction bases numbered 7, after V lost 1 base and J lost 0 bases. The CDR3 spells CASSIGRLAGASAKNIQYF. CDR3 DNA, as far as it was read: TGTGCCAGTAGTATAGGTAGACTAGCGGGAGCTTCAGCCAAAAACATT.

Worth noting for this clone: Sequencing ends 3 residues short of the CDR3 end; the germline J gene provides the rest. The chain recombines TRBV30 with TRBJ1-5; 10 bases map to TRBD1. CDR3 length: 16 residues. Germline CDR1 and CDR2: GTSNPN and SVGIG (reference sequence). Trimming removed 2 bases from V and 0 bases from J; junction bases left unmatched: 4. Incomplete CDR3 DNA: TGTGCCTGGAGTCGGGACAGGGGATATAGCAATCAGCCC. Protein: CAWSRDRGYSNQP. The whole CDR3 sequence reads CAWSRDRGYSNQPQHF.

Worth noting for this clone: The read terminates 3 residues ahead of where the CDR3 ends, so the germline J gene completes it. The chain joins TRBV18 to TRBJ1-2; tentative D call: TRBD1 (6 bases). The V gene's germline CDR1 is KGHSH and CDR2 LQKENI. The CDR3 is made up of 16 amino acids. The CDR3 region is CASSPPYGGPYNDYTF. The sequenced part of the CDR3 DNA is TGTGCCAGCTCACCACCTTACGGGGGGCCCTACAATGAC.

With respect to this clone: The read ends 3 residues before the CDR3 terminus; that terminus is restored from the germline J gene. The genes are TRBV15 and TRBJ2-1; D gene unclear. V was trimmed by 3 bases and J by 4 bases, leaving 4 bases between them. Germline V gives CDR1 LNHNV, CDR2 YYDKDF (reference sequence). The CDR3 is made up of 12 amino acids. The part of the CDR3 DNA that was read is TGTGCCACCAGCAGTCTTTACAATGAG. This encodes CATSSLYNE. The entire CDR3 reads CATSSLYNEQFF.

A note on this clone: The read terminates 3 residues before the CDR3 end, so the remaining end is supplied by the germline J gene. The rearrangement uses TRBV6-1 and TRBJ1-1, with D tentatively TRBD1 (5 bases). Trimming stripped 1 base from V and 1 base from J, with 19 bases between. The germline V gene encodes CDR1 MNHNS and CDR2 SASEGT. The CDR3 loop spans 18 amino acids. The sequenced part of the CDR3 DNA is TGTGCCAGCAGTGAAGAGGTCATAACAGGTTGGAAGAACACTGAA. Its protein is CASSEEVITGWKNTE. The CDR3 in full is CASSEEVITGWKNTEAFF.

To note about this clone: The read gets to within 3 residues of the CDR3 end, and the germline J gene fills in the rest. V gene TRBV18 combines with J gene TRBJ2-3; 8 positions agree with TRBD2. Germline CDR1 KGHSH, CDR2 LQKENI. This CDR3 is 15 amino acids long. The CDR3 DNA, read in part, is TGTGCCAGCTCACACAGTAGCGGGGTCCAAGAGACG. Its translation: CASSHSSGVQET. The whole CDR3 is CASSHSSGVQETQYF.

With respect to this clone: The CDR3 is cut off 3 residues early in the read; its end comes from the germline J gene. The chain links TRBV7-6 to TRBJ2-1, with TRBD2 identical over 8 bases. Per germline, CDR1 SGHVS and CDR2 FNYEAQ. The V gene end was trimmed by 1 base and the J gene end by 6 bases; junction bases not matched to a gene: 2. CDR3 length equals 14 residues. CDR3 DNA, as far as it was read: TGTGCCAGCAGCTTAGGGACTAGCATCAATGAG. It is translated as CASSLGTSINE. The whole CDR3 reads CASSLGTSINEQFF.